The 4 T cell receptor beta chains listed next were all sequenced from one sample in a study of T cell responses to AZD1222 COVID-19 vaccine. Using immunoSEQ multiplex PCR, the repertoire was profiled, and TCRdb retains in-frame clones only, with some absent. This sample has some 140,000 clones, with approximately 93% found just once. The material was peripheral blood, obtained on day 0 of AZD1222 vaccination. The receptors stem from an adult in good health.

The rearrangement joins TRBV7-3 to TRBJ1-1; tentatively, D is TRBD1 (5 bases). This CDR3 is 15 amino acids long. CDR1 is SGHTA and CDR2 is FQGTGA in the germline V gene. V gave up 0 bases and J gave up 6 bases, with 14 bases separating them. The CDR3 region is CASSLTGQRGAEAFF. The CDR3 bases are TGTGCCAGCAGCTTAACAGGACAACGGGGGGCTGAAGCTTTCTTT.

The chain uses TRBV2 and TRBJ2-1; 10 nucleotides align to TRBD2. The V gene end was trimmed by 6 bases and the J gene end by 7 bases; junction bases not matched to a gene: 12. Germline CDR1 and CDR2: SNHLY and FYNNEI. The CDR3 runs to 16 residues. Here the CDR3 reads CASSYLAGVGMNEQFF. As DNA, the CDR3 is TGTGCCAGCAGCTATCTAGCGGGAGTGGGGATGAATGAGCAGTTCTTC.

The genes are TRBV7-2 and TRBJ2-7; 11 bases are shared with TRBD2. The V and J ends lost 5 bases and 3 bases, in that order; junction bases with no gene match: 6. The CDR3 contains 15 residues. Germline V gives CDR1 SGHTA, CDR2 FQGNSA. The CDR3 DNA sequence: TGTGCCAGCAGCCCCTTAGCGGGAGGGAGCTACGAGCAGTACTTC. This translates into CASSPLAGGSYEQYF.

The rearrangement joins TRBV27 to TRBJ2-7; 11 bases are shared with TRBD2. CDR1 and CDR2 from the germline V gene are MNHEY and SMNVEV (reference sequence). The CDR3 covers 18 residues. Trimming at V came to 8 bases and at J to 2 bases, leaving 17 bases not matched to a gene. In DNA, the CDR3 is TGTGCCAGCTCTCCCGGACAGGGAACTAGCGGGAGACCCTACGAGCAGTACTTC. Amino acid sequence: CASSPGQGTSGRPYEQYF.